The 10 T cell receptor beta chains presented below share a single source sample, sequenced in a study of shared clonotypes between healthy human individuals. Clones were read by immunoSEQ multiplex PCR, and TCRdb kept only the in-frame ones, dropping some. The sample records 1,400,000 or so clones, about 98.5% being singletons. Source material: naive CD4+ T cells sorted from blood. Stated subset: CD45RA+ positively selected. These TCRs come from a man aged 25 to 40 in good health.

CDR3 loop: CASSEELLAGVIGELFF. In DNA form, the CDR3 reads TGTGCCAGCAGTGAAGAGTTACTAGCGGGAGTTATCGGGGAGCTGTTTTTT. The chain employs TRBV2 and TRBJ2-2; 11 bases line up with TRBD2. The junction had 8 bases not matched to a gene; V was cut back by 1 base and J by 7 bases. Per germline, CDR1 SNHLY and CDR2 FYNNEI. This CDR3 has 17 residues.

This chain joins TRBV18 and TRBJ1-2; 7 bases line up with TRBD1. There are 15 residues in the CDR3. Trimming removed 3 bases from V and 3 bases from J; junction bases left unmatched: 7. Germline V gene data show CDR1 as KGHSH and CDR2 as LQKENI. CDR3: CASSPTTGLDYGYTF. In nucleotides, the CDR3 is TGTGCCAGCTCACCCACGACAGGGTTGGACTATGGCTACACCTTC.

The chain links TRBV28 to TRBJ1-2; D gene unclear. Looked up from germline, CDR1 is MDHEN and CDR2 is SYDVKM. There are 18 residues in the CDR3. V was trimmed by 5 bases and J by 0 bases, leaving 22 bases between them. CDR3 bases: TGTGCCAGCAGTCTGCCCTTTGGACGTCTCCTAACTAACTATGGCTACACCTTC. This gives the protein CASSLPFGRLLTNYGYTF.

This clone was found once. V and J are TRBV18 and TRBJ1-1, with 7 bases that match TRBD1. Germline values: CDR1 KGHSH, CDR2 LQKENI. The J segment lost 4 bases and the V segment lost 1 base, leaving 12 bases of the junction unmatched. There are 17 residues in the CDR3. CDR3 in amino acids: CASSPRDRSQLRTEAFF. The CDR3 DNA follows: TGTGCCAGCTCACCACGGGACAGATCACAACTACGCACTGAAGCTTTCTTT.

In its sample, this clone was seen once. V is TRBV5-1 and J is TRBJ2-3; 9 positions match TRBD2. V trimming: 0 bases; J trimming: 9 bases; junction bases outside the gene matches: 8. The CDR3 contains 15 residues. Germline CDR1 is SGHRS and CDR2 is YFSETQ. CDR3 DNA: TGCGCCAGCAGCTTGGGTAGCGGGAGTATAGTAACGCAGTATTTT. It encodes CASSLGSGSIVTQYF.

CDR3 coding DNA: TGCGCCAGCAGCTTGGCTCCGCAACTAGCCAAAAACATTCAGTACTTC. Translation: CASSLAPQLAKNIQYF. V usage is TRBV5-1 and J usage is TRBJ2-4; D remains ambiguous. In germline, CDR1 is SGHRS, CDR2 YFSETQ. Between the trimmed V and J ends, which lost 0 bases and 0 bases, there was a span of 10 bases. The CDR3 is made up of 16 amino acids.

The J gene is TRBJ2-7, the V gene TRBV18; possibly TRBD1 for D (6 bases). The CDR3 has 13 amino acids. The V and J ends lost 6 bases and 7 bases respectively, with 16 bases between them. The germline gives CDR1 KGHSH, CDR2 LQKENI. In DNA form, the CDR3 reads TGTGCCAGCTCGGGCACAGGGTTTCTGGAGCAGTACTTC. The encoded protein is CASSGTGFLEQYF.

The chain carries TRBV27 and TRBJ1-4; 7 bases align to TRBD1. V gave up 4 bases and J gave up 0 bases; unmatched junction bases: 11. Germline CDR1 is MNHEY and CDR2 is SMNVEV (reference sequence). The CDR3 totals 18 residues. The CDR3 DNA reads as TGTGCCAGCAGTTACTGGGACAGAGACTATGCAACTAATGAAAAACTGTTTTTT. Protein product: CASSYWDRDYATNEKLFF.

The chain is built from TRBV27 and TRBJ2-1; 10 positions match TRBD2. V gave up 5 bases and J gave up 5 bases; unmatched junction bases: 9. Germline CDR1 and CDR2: MNHEY and SMNVEV (reference sequence). CDR3 length equals 16 residues. The CDR3 bases are TGTGCCAGCAGTCTTCCGACTAGCGGGTCGAACAATGAGCAGTTCTTC. This sequence encodes CASSLPTSGSNNEQFF.

V is TRBV11-2 and J is TRBJ2-3, with D unresolved. Germline CDR1 and CDR2: SGHAT and FQNNGV. Deletions cut 3 bases from V and 4 bases from J, with 20 bases between. This CDR3 is built from 17 residues. In DNA form, the CDR3 reads TGTGCCAGCAGCTTCTACCCCAATTTGGGTCCTGCAGATACGCAGTATTTT. Amino acid sequence: CASSFYPNLGPADTQYF.